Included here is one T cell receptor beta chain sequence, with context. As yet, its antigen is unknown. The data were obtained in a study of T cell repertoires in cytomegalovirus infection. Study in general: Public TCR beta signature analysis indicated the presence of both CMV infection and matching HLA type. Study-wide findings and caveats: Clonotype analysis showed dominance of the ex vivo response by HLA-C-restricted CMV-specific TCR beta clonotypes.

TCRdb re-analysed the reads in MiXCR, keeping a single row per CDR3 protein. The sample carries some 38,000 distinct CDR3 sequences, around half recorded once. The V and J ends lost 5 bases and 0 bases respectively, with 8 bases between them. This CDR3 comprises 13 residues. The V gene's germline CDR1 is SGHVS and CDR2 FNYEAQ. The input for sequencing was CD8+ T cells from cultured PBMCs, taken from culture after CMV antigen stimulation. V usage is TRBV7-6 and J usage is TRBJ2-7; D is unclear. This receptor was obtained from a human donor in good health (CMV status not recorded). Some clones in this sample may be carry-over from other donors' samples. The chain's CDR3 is CASSPARSYEQYF. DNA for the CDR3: TGTGCCAGCAGCCCGGCCCGCTCCTACGAGCAGTACTTC.